This T cell receptor beta chain came from a study of blood T cell repertoires in COVID-19. Sequencing was performed with immunoSEQ multiplex PCR; in TCRdb, only in-frame clones are kept and a portion is missing. This sample has roughly 97,000 clones, with around 87% found just once. The CDR3 length is 14 residues. V lost 4 bases, J lost 5 bases, and 5 bases stayed unmatched. The germline V gene encodes CDR1 LGHNA and CDR2 YSLEER. This clone is a singleton in its sample. Sequenced input: peripheral blood. The rearrangement joins TRBV4-3 to TRBJ2-5, with 9 positions matching TRBD2. The source is a human donor in a cohort sampled during active COVID-19. The CDR3 region is CASSLGLAEETQYF. CDR3 coding DNA: TGCGCCAGCAGCCTGGGACTAGCAGAGGAGACCCAGTACTTC.